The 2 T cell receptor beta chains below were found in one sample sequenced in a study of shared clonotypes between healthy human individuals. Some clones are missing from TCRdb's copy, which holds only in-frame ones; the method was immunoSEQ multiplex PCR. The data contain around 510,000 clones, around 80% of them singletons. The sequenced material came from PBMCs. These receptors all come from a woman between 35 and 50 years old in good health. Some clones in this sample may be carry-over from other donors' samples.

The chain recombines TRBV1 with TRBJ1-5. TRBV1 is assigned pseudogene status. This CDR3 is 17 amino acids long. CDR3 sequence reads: CASSQDNVVGGPRPQHF. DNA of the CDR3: TGCGCCAGCAGCCAAGATAACGTCGTGGGGGGCCCTCGGCCCCAGCATTTT.

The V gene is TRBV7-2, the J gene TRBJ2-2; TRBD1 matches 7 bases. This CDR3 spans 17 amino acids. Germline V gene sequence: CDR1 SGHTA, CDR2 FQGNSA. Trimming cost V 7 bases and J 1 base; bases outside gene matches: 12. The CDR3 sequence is CASKPQVGTVNTGELFF. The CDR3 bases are TGTGCCAGCAAACCCCAAGTCGGGACAGTGAACACCGGGGAGCTGTTTTTT.